Listed below are T cell receptor beta chains from one sample, sequenced in a study of blood T cell repertoires in COVID-19. Generated by immunoSEQ multiplex PCR, the TCRdb table keeps only in-frame clones and is missing some. Altogether 300,000 to 400,000 clones are present, 80% to 90% being singletons, with the ten largest covering approximately 4.4%. Sequencing was performed on PBMCs or T cells enriched from blood (not recorded which). The receptors were gathered from a woman in her forties with acute COVID-19. The CDR3 runs from the conserved cysteine through the conserved F or W. D genes are given only for firm matches. Rows may omit the clone size; those that give it use once, few, many or a size class.

size,D,length,V,J,CDR3,DNA
few,TRBD1,16,TRBV30,TRBJ1-5,CAWSVPQDRDDQPQHF,TGTGCCTGGAGTGTGCCACAGGACAGGGACGATCAGCCCCAGCATTTT
-,-,15,TRBV7-2,TRBJ1-3,CASSLESSGGNTIYF,TGTGCCAGCAGCTTGGAGAGTTCGGGAGGAAACACCATATATTTT
-,TRBD1,15,TRBV6-2/TRBV6-3,TRBJ1-6,CASSSAGTGDSPLHF,TGTGCCAGCAGTTCAGCCGGGACAGGGGATTCACCCCTCCACTTT
-,-,13,TRBV7-2,TRBJ1-1,CASSLAPGAEAFF,TGTGCCAGCAGCTTAGCCCCCGGTGCTGAAGCTTTCTTT
-,TRBD1,14,TRBV7-6,TRBJ2-7,CASSRSDRSYEQYF,TGTGCCAGCAGCCGATCGGACAGGTCCTACGAGCAGTACTTC
-,-,14,TRBV9,TRBJ1-1,CASSAPGVNTEAFF,TGTGCCAGCAGCGCCCCGGGGGTGAACACTGAAGCTTTCTTT
-,-,13,TRBV5-1,TRBJ2-3,CASSLGQGDTQYF,TGCGCCAGCAGCTTGGGGCAGGGGGATACGCAGTATTTT
-,-,15,TRBV28,TRBJ2-7,CASSSTGHGSYEQYF,TGTGCCAGCAGTTCGACGGGACATGGGTCCTACGAGCAGTACTTC
-,-,12,TRBV5-5,TRBJ1-2,CASSLQAGGYTF,TGTGCCAGCAGCTTGCAGGCGGGAGGCTACACCTTC
-,TRBD1,15,TRBV27,TRBJ1-5,CASSLNRGSNQPQHF,TGTGCCAGCAGTTTGAACAGGGGTAGCAATCAGCCCCAGCATTTT
once,-,14,TRBV7-2,TRBJ1-5,CASSFREDGKFQHF,TGTGCCAGCAGCTTTCGGGAAGACGGAAAATTCCAGCATTTT
-,TRBD1,15,TRBV18,TRBJ2-4,CASSPPGQAIDIQYF,TGTGCCAGCTCACCACCGGGACAGGCGATTGACATTCAGTACTTC
-,-,12,TRBV4-3,TRBJ1-2,CASSQAGYGYTF,TGCGCCAGCAGCCAAGCGGGGTATGGCTACACCTTC
-,-,16,TRBV4-2,TRBJ1-5,CASSQEDIPANQPQHF,TGTGCCAGCAGCCAAGAAGACATCCCGGCCAATCAGCCCCAGCATTTT
once,TRBD1,14,TRBV7-9,TRBJ1-4,CASSRTGLNEKLFF,TGTGCCAGCAGCAGGACAGGACTAAATGAAAAACTGTTTTTT
-,TRBD1,16,TRBV6-5,TRBJ2-2,CASSYGTATNTGELFF,TGTGCCAGCAGTTACGGGACAGCTACGAACACCGGGGAGCTGTTTTTT
-,-,14,TRBV3-1/TRBV3-2,TRBJ1-2,CASSQSTGDYGYTF,TGTGCCAGCAGCCAATCGACAGGAGACTATGGCTACACCTTC
few,TRBD2,16,TRBV7-6,TRBJ2-3,CASSLVAGGSTDTQYF,TGTGCCAGCAGCTTAGTAGCGGGCGGGAGCACAGATACGCAGTATTTT
few,-,14,TRBV5-5,TRBJ2-7,CASSLEEGLGEQYF,TGTGCCAGCAGCTTGGAGGAGGGTTTGGGGGAGCAGTACTTC
-,TRBD2,18,TRBV7-9,TRBJ2-5,CASSLPQLAGGTQETQYF,TGTGCCAGCAGCTTACCGCAACTAGCGGGAGGGACCCAAGAGACCCAGTACTTC
-,TRBD2,21,TRBV20-1,TRBJ2-7,CSASAALPPGLARHKNYEQYF,TGCAGTGCTAGTGCGGCCCTACCTCCGGGACTAGCGCGTCACAAGAACTACGAGCAGTACTTC